This T cell receptor (beta chain) was profiled in a study of T cell repertoires in cytomegalovirus infection. Study-level points and caveats: Carriers of CMV and the relevant HLA type were discriminated by public TCR beta frequency. It was HLA-C-restricted CMV-specific TCR beta clonotypes that dominated the response ex vivo.

This clonotype was seen a handful of times. Its specificity is not known. TCRdb itself ran the reads through MiXCR, one entry per CDR3 protein. The repertoire holds hundreds of thousands of distinct CDR3 sequences, with less than 25% as singletons. Losses at the gene ends were 5 bases for V and 6 bases for J; bases not matched to a gene: 4. The CDR3 spans 12 residues. Germline values: CDR1 DFQATT, CDR2 SNEGSKA (reference sequence). The rearrangement joins TRBV20-1 to TRBJ2-5; 9 bases fit TRBD1. The sample taken for sequencing was CD8+ T cells from PBMCs. The origin of this receptor is a human donor in good health (CMV status not recorded). Some clones in this sample may be carry-over from other donors' samples. Written as DNA, the CDR3 is TGCAGTGCTCAACAGGGGGCGCAGACCCAGTACTTC. It codes for CSAQQGAQTQYF.